One sample yielded the 10 T cell receptor beta chains listed below, sequenced in a study of blood T cell repertoires in COVID-19. The repertoire was sequenced with immunoSEQ multiplex PCR; TCRdb's copy has only in-frame clones and lacks some. The table has over 450,000 clones, 85% to 90% seen once. The source material was peripheral blood. Every receptor here comes from a woman between 45 and 60 years old with COVID-19, enrolled during active disease.

The J gene is TRBJ1-2, the V gene TRBV6-5, with D possibly being TRBD1 (5 bases). Trimming cost V 0 bases and J 5 bases, with 10 bases left between them. There are 14 residues in the CDR3. Per germline, CDR1 MNHEY and CDR2 SVGAGI. CDR3 nucleotides: TGTGCCAGCAGTTACTCGGCGGCAGGGTATGGCTACACCTTC. Protein sequence: CASSYSAAGYGYTF.

The J gene is TRBJ2-1, the V gene TRBV3-1 (or the pseudogene TRBV3-2); 7 nucleotides match TRBD1. The J segment lost 6 bases and the V segment lost 5 bases, leaving 7 bases of the junction unmatched. The germline CDR1 and CDR2 sequences are LGHDT and YNNKEL (reference sequence). The CDR3 has 14 residues. The CDR3 region has the DNA TGTGCCAGCAGCTCCGGCTCAGGGGGCAATGAGCAGTTCTTC. Translated, it gives CASSSGSGGNEQFF.

This clone was counted a few times. The CDR3: CASSGEAAILEAFF. CDR3 DNA: TGTGCCAGCAGTGGGGAGGCAGCGATTCTAGAAGCTTTCTTT. The chain uses TRBV2 and TRBJ1-1; D ambiguous. Germline CDR1 reads SNHLY; CDR2 reads FYNNEI. The germline V and J ends were trimmed by 4 bases and 8 bases, with 17 bases remaining between them. This CDR3 comprises 14 residues.

This clone was seen only once. The chain links TRBV29-1 to TRBJ1-1; D not certain. Trimming cost V 0 bases and J 4 bases, with 9 bases left between them. The CDR3 loop spans 13 amino acids. Germline assignment: CDR1 SQVTM and CDR2 ANQGSEA. This CDR3 is CSVEEGAGTEAFF. The DNA of the CDR3 is TGCAGCGTTGAAGAGGGCGCGGGCACTGAAGCTTTCTTT.

The gene calls are TRBV6-5 and TRBJ2-5; a possible D gene is TRBD2 (5 bases). Germline CDR1 is MNHEY and CDR2 is SVGAGI. Trimming took off 3 bases at V and 2 bases at J, with 13 bases between the two ends. CDR3 length: 15 residues. In DNA form, the CDR3 reads TGTGCCAGCAGTTATGCGACGGCGGGTCAAGAGACCCAGTACTTC. Amino acids: CASSYATAGQETQYF.

The rearrangement joins TRBV5-1 to TRBJ2-7; possible D gene TRBD1, 6 bases. The CDR3 spans 15 residues. The germline V gene encodes CDR1 SGHRS and CDR2 YFSETQ. Trimming pared 0 bases from V and 6 bases from J, leaving 16 bases between. CDR3 loop: CASSLARGGPGEQYF. The CDR3 nucleotides are TGCGCCAGCAGCTTGGCCAGGGGCGGCCCGGGCGAGCAGTACTTC.

V usage is TRBV5-6 and J usage is TRBJ1-1, with 7 bases matching TRBD1. Trimming took 0 bases from V and 5 from J; bases not matched to a gene: 4. Germline V lookup: CDR1 SGHDT, CDR2 YYEEEE. The CDR3 consists of 14 residues. CDR3 DNA: TGTGCCAGCAGCTTGGCGACAGGGAGTACTGAAGCTTTCTTT. Protein product: CASSLATGSTEAFF.

This chain connects TRBV10-2 to TRBJ1-1; perhaps TRBD1 as D (6 bases). This CDR3 spans 14 amino acids. Germline V gives CDR1 WSHSY, CDR2 SAAADI. Trimming shortened V by 6 bases and J by 5 bases, and 16 bases separated the two germline ends. DNA of the CDR3: TGCGCCAGCAGCCTACAGGGATTAAGGACTGAAGCTTTCTTT. Its translation: CASSLQGLRTEAFF.

V is TRBV2 and J is TRBJ1-2; the D gene is possibly TRBD1 (6 bases). This CDR3 is 14 amino acids long. The V end was cut by 6 bases, the J end by 8 bases, with 19 bases between. Germline V lookup: CDR1 SNHLY, CDR2 FYNNEI. CDR3 amino acids: CASRADRPQGGYTF. The CDR3 region has the DNA TGTGCCAGCAGGGCCGACAGGCCCCAGGGAGGCTACACCTTC.

J is TRBJ1-6 and V is TRBV5-5, with 8 bases aligning to TRBD1. V lost 0 bases to trimming and J lost 14 bases; unmatched junction nucleotides: 1. Per the germline V gene, CDR1 is SGHKS and CDR2 is YYEKEE (reference sequence). The CDR3 is 12 residues long. This CDR3 is CASSLGTGTLHF. CDR3 DNA: TGTGCCAGCAGCTTGGGGACAGGGACCCTCCACTTT.